This T cell receptor (beta chain) was retrieved from a study of T-cell memory formation after mild COVID-19. Study background: Largely donor-specific sequence clusters came from a couple of donors. Study-level results: There were some responding clones in pre-infection memory, which suggested that cross-reactive memory had joined.

V shed 2 bases and J shed 4 bases, with 9 bases lying between them. From germline, CDR1 is LGHNA and CDR2 YSLEER. The CDR3 loop spans 14 amino acids. 5'RACE primed from the constant segment yielded TCR alpha and TCR beta cDNA libraries bearing sample barcodes and UMIs. TCRdb fed the 5' RACE reads into MiXCR, producing one record per CDR3 protein. The repertoire consists of hundreds of thousands of distinct CDR3 sequences, with around 20% occurring once and the leading ten covering roughly an eighth. A word on this clonotype: The antigen remains unidentified.

The clonotype comes from an adult woman who had mild COVID-19 (a few samples of this study predate the infection). Cell type and time point are not known. The specimen was PBMCs or a T cell subset sorted from them (not recorded which). The chain joins TRBV4-3 to TRBJ2-1; D is perhaps TRBD2 (6 bases). The DNA for the CDR3 is TGCGCCAGCAGCCAAAATAGCGGATACAATGAGCAGTTCTTC. It encodes CASSQNSGYNEQFF.